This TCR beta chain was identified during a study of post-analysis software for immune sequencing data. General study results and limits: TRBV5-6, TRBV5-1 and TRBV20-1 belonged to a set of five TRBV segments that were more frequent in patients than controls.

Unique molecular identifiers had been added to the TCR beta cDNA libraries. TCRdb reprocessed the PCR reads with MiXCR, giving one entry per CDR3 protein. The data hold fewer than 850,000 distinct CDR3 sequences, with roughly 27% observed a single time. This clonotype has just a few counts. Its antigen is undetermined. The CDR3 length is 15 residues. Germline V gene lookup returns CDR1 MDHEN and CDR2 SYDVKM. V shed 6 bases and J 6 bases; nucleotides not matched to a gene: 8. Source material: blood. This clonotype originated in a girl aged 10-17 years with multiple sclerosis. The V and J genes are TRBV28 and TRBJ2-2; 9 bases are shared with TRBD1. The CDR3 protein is CASRPTGGNSGELFF. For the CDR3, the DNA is TGTGCCAGCAGACCGACAGGGGGAAATTCCGGGGAGCTGTTTTTT.